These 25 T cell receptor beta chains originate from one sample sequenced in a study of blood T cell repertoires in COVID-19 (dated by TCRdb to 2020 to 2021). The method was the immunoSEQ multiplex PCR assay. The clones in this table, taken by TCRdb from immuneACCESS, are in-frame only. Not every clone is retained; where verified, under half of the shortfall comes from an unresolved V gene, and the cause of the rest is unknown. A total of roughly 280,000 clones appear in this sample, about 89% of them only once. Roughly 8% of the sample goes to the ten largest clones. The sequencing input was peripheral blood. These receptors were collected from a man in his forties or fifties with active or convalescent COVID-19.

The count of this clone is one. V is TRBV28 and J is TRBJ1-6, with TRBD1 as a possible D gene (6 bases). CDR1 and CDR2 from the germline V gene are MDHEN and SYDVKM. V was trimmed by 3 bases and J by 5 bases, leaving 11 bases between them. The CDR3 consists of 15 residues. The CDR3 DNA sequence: TGTGCCAGCAGTTTTGAGGGGGTTGATAATTCACCCCTCCACTTT. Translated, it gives CASSFEGVDNSPLHF.

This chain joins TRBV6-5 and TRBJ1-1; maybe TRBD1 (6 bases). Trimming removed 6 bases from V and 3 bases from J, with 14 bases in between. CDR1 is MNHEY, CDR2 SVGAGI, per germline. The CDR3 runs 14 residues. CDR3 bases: TGTGCCAGCAGCGGCAGGGGCTCGGACACTGAAGCTTTCTTT. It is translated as CASSGRGSDTEAFF.

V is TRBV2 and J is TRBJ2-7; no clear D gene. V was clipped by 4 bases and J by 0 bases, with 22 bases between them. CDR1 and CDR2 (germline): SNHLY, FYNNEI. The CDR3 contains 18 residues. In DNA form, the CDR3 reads TGTGCCAGCAGTGCGTCCCACTCTGGGCCCGGCAGCTCCTACGAGCAGTACTTC. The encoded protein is CASSASHSGPGSSYEQYF.

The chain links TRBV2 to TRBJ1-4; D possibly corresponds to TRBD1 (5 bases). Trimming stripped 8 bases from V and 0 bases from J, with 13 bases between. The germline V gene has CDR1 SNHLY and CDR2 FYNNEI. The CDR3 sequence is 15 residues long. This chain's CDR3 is CASLLQATTNEKLFF. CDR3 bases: TGTGCCAGCTTGTTACAGGCAACAACTAATGAAAAACTGTTTTTT.

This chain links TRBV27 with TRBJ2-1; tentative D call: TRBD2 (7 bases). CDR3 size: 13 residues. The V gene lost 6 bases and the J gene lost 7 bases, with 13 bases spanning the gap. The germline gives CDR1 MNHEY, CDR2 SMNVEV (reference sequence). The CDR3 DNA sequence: TGTGCCAGCAGGGGGGGGCCTGGGAATGAGCAGTTCTTC. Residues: CASRGGPGNEQFF.

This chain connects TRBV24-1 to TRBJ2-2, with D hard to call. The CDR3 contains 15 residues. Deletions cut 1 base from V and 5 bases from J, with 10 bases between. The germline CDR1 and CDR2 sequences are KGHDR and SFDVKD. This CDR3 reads CATSDLKQSTGELFF. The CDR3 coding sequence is TGTGCCACCAGTGATTTAAAACAATCTACCGGGGAGCTGTTTTTT.

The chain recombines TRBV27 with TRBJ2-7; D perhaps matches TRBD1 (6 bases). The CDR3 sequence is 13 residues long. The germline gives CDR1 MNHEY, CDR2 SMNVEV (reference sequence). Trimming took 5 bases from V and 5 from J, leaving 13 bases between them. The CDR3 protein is CASSQGSWDEQYF. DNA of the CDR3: TGTGCCAGCAGTCAGGGGAGTTGGGACGAGCAGTACTTC.

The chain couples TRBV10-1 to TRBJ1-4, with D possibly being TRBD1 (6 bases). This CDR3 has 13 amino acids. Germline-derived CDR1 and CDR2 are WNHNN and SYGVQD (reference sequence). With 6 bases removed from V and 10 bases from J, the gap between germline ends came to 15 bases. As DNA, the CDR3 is TGCGCCAGCAGCCCAGGGGAAGGTGGAAAACTGTTTTTT. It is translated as CASSPGEGGKLFF.

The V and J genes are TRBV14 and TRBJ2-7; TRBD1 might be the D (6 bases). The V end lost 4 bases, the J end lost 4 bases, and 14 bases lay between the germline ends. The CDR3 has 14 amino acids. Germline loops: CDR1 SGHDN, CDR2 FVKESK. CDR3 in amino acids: CASSPLDSRYEQYF. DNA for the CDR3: TGTGCCAGCAGCCCACTGGACAGCAGGTACGAGCAGTACTTC. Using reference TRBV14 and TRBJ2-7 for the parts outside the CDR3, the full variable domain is EAGVTQFPSHSVIEKGQTVTLRCDPISGHDNLYWYRRVMGKEIKFLLHFVKESKQDESGMPNNRFLAERTGGTYSTLKVQPAELEDSGVYFCASSPLDSRYEQYFGPGTRLTVT.

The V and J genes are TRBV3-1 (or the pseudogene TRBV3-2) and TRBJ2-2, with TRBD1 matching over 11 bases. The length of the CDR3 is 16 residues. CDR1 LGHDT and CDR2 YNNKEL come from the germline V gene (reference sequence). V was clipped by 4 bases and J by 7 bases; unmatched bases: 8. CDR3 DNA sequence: TGTGCCAGCAGCCCCGGGACAGGGGGTTATGTCGGGGAGCTGTTTTTT. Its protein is CASSPGTGGYVGELFF.

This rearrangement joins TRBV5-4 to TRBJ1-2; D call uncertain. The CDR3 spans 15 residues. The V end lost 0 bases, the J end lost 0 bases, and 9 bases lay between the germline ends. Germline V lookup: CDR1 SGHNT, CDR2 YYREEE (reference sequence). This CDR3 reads CASSLEPGTNYGYTF. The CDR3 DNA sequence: TGTGCCAGCAGCTTGGAACCGGGAACTAACTATGGCTACACCTTC.

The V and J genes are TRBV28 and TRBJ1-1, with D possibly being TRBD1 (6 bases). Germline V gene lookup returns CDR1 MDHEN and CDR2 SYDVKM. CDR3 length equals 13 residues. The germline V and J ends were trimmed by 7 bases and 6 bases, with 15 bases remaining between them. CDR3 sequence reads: CASMGASTPEAFF. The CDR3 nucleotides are TGTGCCAGCATGGGGGCAAGTACCCCTGAAGCTTTCTTT.

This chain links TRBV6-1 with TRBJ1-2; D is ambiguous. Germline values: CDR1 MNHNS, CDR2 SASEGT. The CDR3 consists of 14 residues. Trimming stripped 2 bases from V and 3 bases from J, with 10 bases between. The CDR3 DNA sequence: TGTGCCAGCAGTGAAATCGGTCCGGACTATGGCTACACCTTC. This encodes CASSEIGPDYGYTF.

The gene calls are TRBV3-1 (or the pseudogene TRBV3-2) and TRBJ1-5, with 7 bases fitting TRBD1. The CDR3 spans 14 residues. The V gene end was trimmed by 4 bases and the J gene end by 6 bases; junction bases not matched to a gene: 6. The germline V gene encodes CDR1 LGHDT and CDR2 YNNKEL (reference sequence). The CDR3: CASSLRQGVQPQHF. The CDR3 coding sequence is TGTGCCAGCAGCCTCCGACAGGGAGTTCAGCCCCAGCATTTT.

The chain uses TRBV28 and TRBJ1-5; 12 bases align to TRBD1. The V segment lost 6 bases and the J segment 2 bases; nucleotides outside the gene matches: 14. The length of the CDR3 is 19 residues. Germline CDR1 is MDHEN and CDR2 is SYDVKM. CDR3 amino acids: CASSTRWDRGLDGNQPQHF. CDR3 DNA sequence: TGTGCCAGCAGCACCCGCTGGGACAGGGGGCTGGATGGCAATCAGCCCCAGCATTTT.

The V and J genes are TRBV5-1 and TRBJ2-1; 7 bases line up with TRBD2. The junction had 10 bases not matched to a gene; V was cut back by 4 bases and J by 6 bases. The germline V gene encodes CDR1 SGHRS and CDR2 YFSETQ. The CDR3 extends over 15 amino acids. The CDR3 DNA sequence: TGCGCCAGCAGCCTCGGACTAGGGCTTTCCAATGAGCAGTTCTTC. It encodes CASSLGLGLSNEQFF. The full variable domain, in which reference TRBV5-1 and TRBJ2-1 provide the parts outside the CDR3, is KAGVTQTPRYLIKTRGQQVTLSCSPISGHRSVSWYQQTPGQGLQFLFEYFSETQRNKGNFPGRFSGRQFSNSRSEMNVSTLELGDSALYLCASSLGLGLSNEQFFGPGTRLTVL.

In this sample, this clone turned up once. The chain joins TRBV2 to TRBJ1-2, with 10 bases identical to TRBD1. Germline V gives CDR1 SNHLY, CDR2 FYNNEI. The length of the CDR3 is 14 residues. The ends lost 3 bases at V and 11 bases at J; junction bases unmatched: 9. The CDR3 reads CASSDAGTGAGYTF. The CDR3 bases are TGTGCCAGCAGTGATGCCGGGACAGGGGCGGGTTACACCTTC.

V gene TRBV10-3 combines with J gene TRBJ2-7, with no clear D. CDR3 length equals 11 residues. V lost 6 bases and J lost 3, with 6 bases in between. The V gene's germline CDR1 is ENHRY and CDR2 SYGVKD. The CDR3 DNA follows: TGTGCCATCAGGCCGGTCTACGAGCAGTACTTC. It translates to CAIRPVYEQYF.

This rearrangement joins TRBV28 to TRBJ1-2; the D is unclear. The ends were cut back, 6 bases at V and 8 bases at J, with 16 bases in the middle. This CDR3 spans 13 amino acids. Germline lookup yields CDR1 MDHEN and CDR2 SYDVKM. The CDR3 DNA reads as TGTGCCAGCAGGGTGGGAGTCGGGTCGGGCTACACCTTC. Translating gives CASRVGVGSGYTF.

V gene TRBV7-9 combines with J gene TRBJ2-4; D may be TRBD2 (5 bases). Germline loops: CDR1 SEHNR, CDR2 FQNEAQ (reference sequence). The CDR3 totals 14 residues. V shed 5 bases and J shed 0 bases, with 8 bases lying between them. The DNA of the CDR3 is TGTGCCAGCAGCGAGGGAGTAGCCAAAAACATTCAGTACTTC. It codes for CASSEGVAKNIQYF.

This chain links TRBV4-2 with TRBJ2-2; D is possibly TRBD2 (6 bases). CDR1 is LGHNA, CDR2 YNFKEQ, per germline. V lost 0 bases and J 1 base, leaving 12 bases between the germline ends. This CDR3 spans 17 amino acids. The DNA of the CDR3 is TGTGCCAGCAGCCAAGAGGAAGGAGGGTTGAACACCGGGGAGCTGTTTTTT. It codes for CASSQEEGGLNTGELFF.

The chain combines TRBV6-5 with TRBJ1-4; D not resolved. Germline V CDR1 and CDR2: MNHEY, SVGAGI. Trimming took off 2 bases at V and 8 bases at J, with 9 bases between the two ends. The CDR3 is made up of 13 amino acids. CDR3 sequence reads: CASSYVFGEKLFF. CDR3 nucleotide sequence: TGTGCCAGCAGTTACGTCTTTGGCGAAAAACTGTTTTTT.

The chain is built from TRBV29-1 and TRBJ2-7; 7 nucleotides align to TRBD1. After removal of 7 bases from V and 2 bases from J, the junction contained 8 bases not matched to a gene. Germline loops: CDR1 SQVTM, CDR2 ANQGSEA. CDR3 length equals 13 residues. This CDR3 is CSAVAQGTYEQYF. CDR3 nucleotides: TGCAGCGCCGTGGCACAGGGGACCTACGAGCAGTACTTC.

CDR3 amino acids: CASSAHRRANYGYTF. CDR3 bases: TGTGCCAGTAGTGCCCACCGCCGGGCTAACTATGGCTACACCTTC. The rearrangement joins TRBV19 to TRBJ1-2; D call uncertain. Per the germline V gene, CDR1 is LNHDA and CDR2 is SQIVND (reference sequence). The V end was cut by 5 bases, the J end by 0 bases, with 13 bases between. The CDR3 contains 15 residues.

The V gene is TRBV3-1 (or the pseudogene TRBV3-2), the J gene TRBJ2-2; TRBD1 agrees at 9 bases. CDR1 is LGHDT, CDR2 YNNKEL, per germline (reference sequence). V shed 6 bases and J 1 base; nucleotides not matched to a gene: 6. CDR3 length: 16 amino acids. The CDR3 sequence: CASRHQDRGNTGELFF. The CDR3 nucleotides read TGTGCCAGCAGACACCAGGACAGGGGGAACACCGGGGAGCTGTTTTTT.